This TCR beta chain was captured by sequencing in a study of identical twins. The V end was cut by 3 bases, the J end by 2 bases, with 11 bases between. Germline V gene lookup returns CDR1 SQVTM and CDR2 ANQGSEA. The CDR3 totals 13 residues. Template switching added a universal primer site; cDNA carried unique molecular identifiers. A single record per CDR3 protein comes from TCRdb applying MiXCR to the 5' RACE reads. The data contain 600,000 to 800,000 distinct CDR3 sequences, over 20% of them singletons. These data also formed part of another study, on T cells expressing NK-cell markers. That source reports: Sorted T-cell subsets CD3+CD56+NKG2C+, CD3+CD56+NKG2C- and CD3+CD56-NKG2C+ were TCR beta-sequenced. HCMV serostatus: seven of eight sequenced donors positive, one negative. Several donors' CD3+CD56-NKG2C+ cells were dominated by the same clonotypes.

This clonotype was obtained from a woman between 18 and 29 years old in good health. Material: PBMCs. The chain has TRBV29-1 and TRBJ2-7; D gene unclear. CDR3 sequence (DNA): TGCAGCGTTGATAGCTCCAACACCTACGAGCAGTACTTC. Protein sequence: CSVDSSNTYEQYF.